The 10 T cell receptor beta chains below all came from one sample that was sequenced in a study of CD8 T cells in Susac syndrome. RNA, at about 0.45 to 1 ug, was reverse transcribed with random hexamers. TCRdb re-analysed the immunoSEQ multiplex PCR reads in MiXCR, keeping a single row per CDR3 protein. This sample has some 120,000 distinct CDR3 sequences; about 94% occur once, and the top ten carry 0.1% to 0.15%. The sequencing sample was made of CD4+ T cells from PBMCs. These receptors came from a human donor with multiple sclerosis.

This chain joins TRBV29-1 and TRBJ1-2; unclear D gene. Deletions cut 1 base from V and 8 bases from J, with 14 bases between. Germline lookup yields CDR1 SQVTM and CDR2 ANQGSEA. The CDR3 totals 13 residues. The CDR3 nucleotides read TGCAGCGTTGAAGTGAATCTCCTTGGCGGCTACACCTTC. Protein: CSVEVNLLGGYTF.

The chain employs TRBV4-1 and TRBJ2-7; the D gene is possibly TRBD2 (5 bases). Germline lookup yields CDR1 MGHRA and CDR2 YSYEKL. This CDR3 has 13 amino acids. V gave up 1 base and J gave up 9 bases, with 13 bases separating them. The CDR3 DNA reads TGCGCCAGCAGCCAAGCTATCGGGGATCGGCAGTACTTC. Encoded protein: CASSQAIGDRQYF.

CDR3 sequence reads: CSAKGTVGADSPLHF. CDR3 DNA: TGCAGCGCCAAAGGGACAGTCGGCGCGGATTCACCCCTCCACTTT. The chain links TRBV29-1 to TRBJ1-6; 7 bases map to TRBD1. Germline CDR1 is SQVTM and CDR2 is ANQGSEA. Trimming cost V 7 bases and J 8 bases; bases outside gene matches: 14. The CDR3 is 15 amino acids. The complete variable domain, with remaining parts taken from reference TRBV29-1 and TRBJ1-6, reads SAVISQKPSRDICQRGTSLTIQCQVDSQVTMMFWYRQQPGQSLTLIATANQGSEATYESGFVIDKFPISRPNLTFSTLTVSNMSPEDSSIYLCSAKGTVGADSPLHFGNGTRLTVT.

The CDR3 sequence: CASRQDRATDTQYF. CDR3 coding DNA: TGTGCCAGCCGTCAAGACAGGGCCACAGATACGCAGTATTTT. This chain connects TRBV7-9 to TRBJ2-3; 7 bases fit TRBD1. CDR1 is SEHNR, CDR2 FQNEAQ, per germline (reference sequence). The ends lost 8 bases at V and 2 bases at J; junction bases unmatched: 7. The CDR3 is made up of 14 amino acids.

The chain is built from TRBV19 and TRBJ2-1; D not certain. This CDR3 has 13 residues. Germline CDR1 reads LNHDA; CDR2 reads SQIVND (reference sequence). Between the trimmed V and J ends, which lost 6 bases and 0 bases, there was a span of 6 bases. The CDR3 DNA is TGTGCCAGTAGGACTCGCTCCTACAATGAGCAGTTCTTC. Amino acid sequence: CASRTRSYNEQFF. Complete variable domain (other parts from reference TRBV19 and TRBJ2-1): DGGITQSPKYLFRKEGQNVTLSCEQNLNHDAMYWYRQDPGQGLRLIYYSQIVNDFQKGDIAEGYSVSREKKESFPLTVTSAQKNPTAFYLCASRTRSYNEQFFGPGTRLTVL.

This rearrangement joins TRBV7-2 to TRBJ1-2; D not resolved. Trimming left V 4 bases short and J 4 bases short, with 10 bases between. Germline values: CDR1 SGHTA, CDR2 FQGNSA. CDR3 size: 13 residues. CDR3 protein: CASSSGLRYGYTF. In DNA, the CDR3 is TGTGCCAGCAGCTCCGGACTGCGCTATGGCTACACCTTC. Using reference TRBV7-2 and TRBJ1-2 for the parts outside the CDR3, the full variable domain is GAGVSQSPSNKVTEKGKDVELRCDPISGHTALYWYRQSLGQGLEFLIYFQGNSAPDKSGLPSDRFSAERTGGSVSTLTIQRTQQEDSAVYLCASSSGLRYGYTFGSGTRLTVV.

The chain couples TRBV28 to TRBJ1-2; D gene unclear. Germline CDR1 is MDHEN and CDR2 is SYDVKM. The CDR3 is 11 amino acids. Trimming removed 4 bases from V and 7 bases from J, with 7 bases in between. The CDR3 DNA follows: TGTGCCAGCAGTTCAATGCGTGGCTACACCTTC. Protein: CASSSMRGYTF.

The CDR3 bases are TGTGCCAGCTCACCATCCGGGACAGGGATCAATCAGCCCCAGCATTTT. Its translation is CASSPSGTGINQPQHF. The chain links TRBV18 to TRBJ1-5; 9 bases align to TRBD1. With 2 bases clipped from V and 3 bases from J, the junction kept 5 bases outside the gene matches. Germline CDR1 reads KGHSH; CDR2 reads LQKENI. The CDR3 sequence is 16 residues long.

This clonotype came up once. The gene calls are TRBV24-1 and TRBJ2-3; D might be TRBD1 (6 bases). V was clipped by 3 bases and J by 9 bases, with 9 bases between them. CDR3 length equals 12 residues. The germline V gene encodes CDR1 KGHDR and CDR2 SFDVKD. The CDR3 here is CATSDLTGTQYF. Here the CDR3 DNA reads TGTGCCACCAGTGATCTCACAGGGACGCAGTATTTT.

The chain couples TRBV7-9 to TRBJ1-1, with no clear D. Per the germline V gene, CDR1 is SEHNR and CDR2 is FQNEAQ (reference sequence). Between the trimmed V and J ends, which lost 4 bases and 0 bases, there was a span of 12 bases. The CDR3 covers 15 residues. As DNA, the CDR3 is TGTGCCAGCAGCTCCGTTGTCACCCTGAACACTGAAGCTTTCTTT. Translated, it gives CASSSVVTLNTEAFF.